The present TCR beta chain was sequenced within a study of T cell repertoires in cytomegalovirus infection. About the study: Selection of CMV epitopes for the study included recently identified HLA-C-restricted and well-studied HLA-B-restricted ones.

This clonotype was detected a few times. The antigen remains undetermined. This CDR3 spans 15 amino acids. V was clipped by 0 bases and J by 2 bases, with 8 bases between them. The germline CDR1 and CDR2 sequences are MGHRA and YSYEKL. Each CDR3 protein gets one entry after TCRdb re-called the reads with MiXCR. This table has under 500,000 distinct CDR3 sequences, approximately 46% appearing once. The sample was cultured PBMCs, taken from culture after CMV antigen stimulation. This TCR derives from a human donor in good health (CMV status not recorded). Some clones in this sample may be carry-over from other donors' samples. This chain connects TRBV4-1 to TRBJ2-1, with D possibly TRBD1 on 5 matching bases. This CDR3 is CASSQDQGTYNEQFF. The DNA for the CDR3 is TGCGCCAGCAGCCAAGATCAGGGTACCTACAATGAGCAGTTCTTC.